The present TCR beta chain was sequenced within a study of CD8 T cells in Susac syndrome. High-throughput TCR beta sequencing covered peripheral CD8+ and CD4+ T cells. Study-level findings and limits: The CD4+ T cell repertoires in Susac syndrome did not show any clonal expansion.

Turning to this clonotype: As yet, its antigen is unknown.

Random hexamers were used to reverse transcribe roughly 0.5 to 1 ug of RNA. Multiplex PCR with immunoSEQ amplified the TCR beta CDR3 across 54 Vbeta and 13 Jbeta. TCRdb used MiXCR to reprocess the immunoSEQ multiplex PCR reads, holding one entry per CDR3 protein. The data hold 120,000 or so distinct CDR3 sequences, with roughly 95% observed a single time. Germline V gene lookup returns CDR1 LGHNA and CDR2 YSLEER. There are 14 residues in the CDR3. Trimming left V 0 bases short and J 4 bases short, with 8 bases between. The chain uses TRBV4-3 and TRBJ2-3; D possibly corresponds to TRBD2 (6 bases). The receptor's source is a human donor with Susac syndrome. The sequencing input was CD4+ T cells from PBMCs. CDR3 DNA sequence: TGCGCCAGCAGCCAAGATGGGGGGTCAGATACGCAGTATTTT. Protein: CASSQDGGSDTQYF.